This TCR beta chain was sequenced for a study of cytomegalovirus exposure and HLA in healthy donors. PCR employed 60 Vbeta and 13 Jbeta primers. The assay was immunoSEQ multiplex PCR, and TCRdb's table has in-frame clones only and misses some. Among around 180,000 clones, around 86% were seen once, and the ten largest hold roughly 1.8%. The germline CDR1 and CDR2 sequences are SGHRS and YFSETQ. The CDR3 runs to 17 residues. J lost 0 bases, V lost 0 bases, and 2 bases had no gene match. J is TRBJ1-3 and V is TRBV5-1; 11 nucleotides line up with TRBD1. The TCR sequence derives from a woman in her late teens or twenties in good health and CMV-seronegative. The specimen sequenced was PBMCs. In nucleotides, the CDR3 is TGCGCCAGCAGCTTGGGGACAGGGGGCCACTCTGGAAACACCATATATTTT. It encodes CASSLGTGGHSGNTIYF.